Each of the 20 T cell receptor beta chains below was sequenced from the same sample in a study of T cell clonality in common variable immunodeficiency. Measured with immunoSEQ multiplex PCR; TCRdb has only the in-frame clones, and not every one. This sample comprises tens of thousands of clones, none seen once only. The material sequenced was peripheral blood mononuclear cells. Receptors originate from a person between 18 and 70 years old in good health.

A few counts support this clone. The missing CDR3 end, 3 residues past where the read stops, is filled in from the germline J gene. The J gene is TRBJ2-7, the V gene TRBV5-4; 13 bases align to TRBD2. The CDR3 is 16 amino acids. V lost 0 bases, J lost 4 bases, and 4 bases stayed unmatched. Germline V gene lookup returns CDR1 SGHNT and CDR2 YYREEE (reference sequence). CDR3 sequence reads: CASSLAGTSGAYEQYF. The part of the CDR3 DNA that was read is TGTGCCAGCAGCTTGGCCGGGACTAGCGGGGCGTACGAG.

This clone has at least ten counts. The read finishes 3 residues shy of the CDR3 end, and the germline J gene is used to complete it. This chain uses TRBV11-2 with TRBJ2-1, with 8 bases that match TRBD1. After removal of 0 bases from V and 7 bases from J, the junction contained 5 bases not matched to a gene. Per the germline V gene, CDR1 is SGHAT and CDR2 is FQNNGV. This CDR3 comprises 15 residues. CDR3 in amino acids: CASSLDRGQYNEQFF. CDR3 DNA (partial): TGTGCCAGCAGCTTAGACAGGGGGCAGTATAATGAG.

This clone was seen repeatedly, ten times or more. The read finishes 3 residues shy of the CDR3 end, and the germline J gene is used to complete it. This rearrangement joins TRBV5-1 to TRBJ2-3; D may be TRBD1 (6 bases). V lost 5 bases and J 1 base, leaving 11 bases between the germline ends. Germline lookup yields CDR1 SGHRS and CDR2 YFSETQ. This CDR3 comprises 14 residues. Incomplete CDR3 DNA: TGCGCCAGCAGTGCTCCAGGGGGCACAGATACG. Its translation is CASSAPGGTDT. The entire CDR3 protein is CASSAPGGTDTQYF. Supplemented by reference TRBV5-1 and TRBJ2-3, the full variable domain reads KAGVTQTPRYLIKTRGQQVTLSCSPISGHRSVSWYQQTPGQGLQFLFEYFSETQRNKGNFPGRFSGRQFSNSRSEMNVSTLELGDSALYLCASSAPGGTDTQYFGPGTRLTVL.

This clone has at least ten counts. Read sequence stops 3 residues before the CDR3 end, and the germline J gene provides the missing end. The rearrangement joins TRBV11-2 to TRBJ2-1, with unresolved D. CDR1 and CDR2 (germline): SGHAT, FQNNGV. Trimming took 1 base from V and 7 from J, leaving 5 bases between them. CDR3 length: 12 amino acids. Partial CDR3 DNA: TGTGCCAGCAGCTTAGTCCAAAATGAG. This gives the protein CASSLVQNE. In full, the CDR3 is CASSLVQNEQFF.

As concerns this clone: Read data end 3 residues before the CDR3 end; the end is taken from the germline J gene. The identical CDR3 is also encoded by other nucleotide sequences in the sample. The V call is TRBV5-5, the J call TRBJ1-6; 8 bases agree with TRBD1. The V gene end was trimmed by 4 bases and the J gene end by 2 bases; junction bases not matched to a gene: 2. The germline gives CDR1 SGHKS, CDR2 YYEKEE (reference sequence). The CDR3 totals 15 residues. CDR3 bases read: TGTGCCAGCAGCCTGGACAGGGCCTATAATTCACCC. Translating gives CASSLDRAYNSP. From start to end, the CDR3 is CASSLDRAYNSPLHF.

With regard to this clone: The observed sequence ends 3 residues before the CDR3 terminus, with the missing tail filled in from the germline J gene. The chain employs TRBV2 and TRBJ2-7; D unresolved. V lost 4 bases and J lost 5, with 9 bases in between. This CDR3 region has 12 residues. Looked up from germline, CDR1 is SNHLY and CDR2 is FYNNEI. CDR3 region: CASSASPHEQYF. CDR3 bases read: TGTGCCAGCAGTGCCTCCCCCCACGAG. Based on the CDR3 plus reference TRBV2 and TRBJ2-7, the full variable domain is EPEVTQTPSHQVTQMGQEVILRCVPISNHLYFYWYRQILGQKVEFLVSFYNNEISEKSEIFDDQFSVERPDGSNFTLKIRSTKLEDSAMYFCASSASPHEQYFGPGTRLTVT.

Comment on this clone: A much larger clone lies one base from this, so it may be a read error. The observed sequence ends 3 residues before the CDR3 terminus, with the missing tail filled in from the germline J gene. The identical CDR3 is also encoded by other nucleotide sequences in the sample. This chain joins TRBV7-3 and TRBJ2-5, with TRBD2 identical over 8 bases. V lost 2 bases, J lost 0 bases, and 2 bases stayed unmatched. Germline loops: CDR1 SGHTA, CDR2 FQGTGA. This CDR3 spans 15 amino acids. Incomplete CDR3 DNA: TGTGCCAGCAGCTTAGCGGGGGGATACCAAGAGACC. Translation: CASSLAGGYQET. The CDR3 as a whole reads CASSLAGGYQETQYF. The full variable domain, rest sourced from reference TRBV7-3 and TRBJ2-5, is GAGVSQTPSNKVTEKGKYVELRCDPISGHTALYWYRQSLGQGPEFLIYFQGTGAADDSGLPNDRFFAVRPEGSVSTLKIQRTERGDSAVYLCASSLAGGYQETQYFGPGTRLLVL.

As for this clone: The read falls 3 residues short of the CDR3 end, and the missing part is taken from the germline J gene. The chain recombines TRBV5-8 with TRBJ1-6, with TRBD1 matching 10 bases. There are 14 residues in the CDR3. Germline V gene data show CDR1 as SGHTS and CDR2 as YDEGEE. Losses at the gene ends were 7 bases for V and 5 bases for J; bases not matched to a gene: 3. CDR3 protein: CASGTGVNNSPLHF. The CDR3 bases that were read are TGTGCCAGCGGGACAGGGGTTAATAATTCACCC.

This clone was counted at least ten times. Read data end 3 residues before the CDR3 end; the end is taken from the germline J gene. The chain has TRBV4-2 and TRBJ2-7; unclear D gene. CDR1 and CDR2 (germline): LGHNA, YNFKEQ. This CDR3 has 18 residues. V lost 4 bases, J lost 3 bases, and 25 bases lay in between. CDR3 in amino acids: CASSLAQFSGPSVYEQYF. The DNA read from the CDR3 is TGTGCCAGCAGCCTTGCCCAATTTTCAGGCCCTTCCGTCTACGAG.

This clone was seen repeatedly, ten times or more. The read stops 3 residues short of the end of the CDR3; the missing end is completed from the germline J gene. V and J are TRBV7-6 and TRBJ2-1; 10 positions match TRBD2. Germline V lookup: CDR1 SGHVS, CDR2 FNYEAQ. V lost 5 bases to trimming and J lost 1 base; unmatched junction nucleotides: 5. This CDR3 contains 16 residues. The sequenced CDR3 bases are TGTGCCAGCAGCCTTAGCGGGGGGCCATCCTACAATGAG. Residues: CASSLSGGPSYNE. The CDR3 as a whole reads CASSLSGGPSYNEQFF.

At least ten counts were recorded for this clone. The CDR3 is cut off 3 residues early in the read; its end comes from the germline J gene. The chain has TRBV12-3 or TRBV12-4 and TRBJ2-1; 10 nucleotides agree with TRBD2. There are 14 residues in the CDR3. V shed 5 bases, J shed 7 bases, and the junction held 5 bases outside the gene matches. The part of the CDR3 DNA that was read is TGTGCCAGCAGTAATCTAGCGGGGGCTAATGAG. It specifies CASSNLAGANE. The full CDR3 protein is CASSNLAGANEQFF.

This clone was counted at least ten times. The read terminates 3 residues ahead of where the CDR3 ends, so the germline J gene completes it. The chain couples TRBV30 to TRBJ1-6; TRBD1 aligns across 7 bases. The V and J ends lost 4 bases and 5 bases, in that order; junction bases with no gene match: 8. Germline lookup yields CDR1 GTSNPN and CDR2 SVGIG (reference sequence). The CDR3 has 15 amino acids. The CDR3 loop is CAWTQGKFDNSPLHF. CDR3 bases read: TGTGCCTGGACACAGGGGAAATTCGATAATTCACCC.

This clone occurred a few times. An end of the junction differs from the germline gene, which may be a read error. The read ends 3 residues before the CDR3 terminus; that terminus is restored from the germline J gene. The V call is TRBV7-9, the J call TRBJ1-5; TRBD1 might be the D (5 bases). The CDR3 sequence is 15 residues long. Germline-derived CDR1 and CDR2 are SEHNR and FQNEAQ (reference sequence). Partial CDR3 DNA: TGTGTCAGCAGCCGCCTGAGGGGTAGCAATCAGCCC. This encodes CVSSRLRGSNQP. The full CDR3 protein reads CVSSRLRGSNQPQHF.

This clone occurred many times. The observed sequence ends 3 residues before the CDR3 terminus, with the missing tail filled in from the germline J gene. This chain uses TRBV18 with TRBJ1-1, with 7 nucleotides matching TRBD1. Germline V lookup: CDR1 KGHSH, CDR2 LQKENI. Trimming removed 3 bases from V and 1 base from J; junction bases left unmatched: 5. The CDR3 has 15 residues. The CDR3 is CASSPLGTANTEAFF. The part of the CDR3 DNA that was read is TGTGCCAGCTCACCCCTAGGGACAGCGAACACTGAA.

In its sample, this clone was seen many times. CDR3 DNA, as far as it was read: TGTGCCAGCTCACCAACACATCGGGGAAACCAAGAGACC. It encodes CASSPTHRGNQET. The CDR3 reads in full as CASSPTHRGNQETQYF. The chain links TRBV18 to TRBJ2-5; D may be TRBD2 (5 bases). The DNA ends 3 residues before the CDR3 does, and the rest of the CDR3 is filled in from the germline J gene. Germline V CDR1 and CDR2: KGHSH, LQKENI. This CDR3 has 16 residues. V was trimmed by 2 bases and J by 0 bases, leaving 13 bases between them.

Comment on this clone: The observed sequence ends 3 residues before the CDR3 terminus, with the missing tail filled in from the germline J gene. The V gene is TRBV11-2, the J gene TRBJ2-7; D unclear. This CDR3 is built from 11 residues. V was trimmed by 1 base and J by 5 bases, leaving 3 bases between them. CDR1 and CDR2 (germline): SGHAT, FQNNGV. The CDR3 DNA, read in part, is TGTGCCAGCAGCTTAGGGCACGAG. Its translation: CASSLGHE. The entire CDR3 sequence reads CASSLGHEQYF.

This clone has at least ten counts. Read data end 3 residues before the CDR3 end; the end is taken from the germline J gene. This chain links TRBV6-2 or TRBV6-3 with TRBJ2-2, with TRBD1 matching 9 bases. V was clipped by 0 bases and J by 3 bases; unmatched bases: 2. The CDR3 sequence is 16 residues long. Germline-derived CDR1 and CDR2 are MNHEY and SVGEGT. Partial CDR3 DNA: TGTGCCAGCAGTTACTCAAGGACAGGGGACACCGGGGAG. The encoded protein is CASSYSRTGDTGE. The full CDR3 sequence reads CASSYSRTGDTGELFF.

This clone was recorded many times. Read data end 3 residues before the CDR3 end; the end is taken from the germline J gene. The chain joins TRBV5-5 to TRBJ1-4; 9 positions match TRBD1. Germline CDR1 and CDR2: SGHKS and YYEKEE (reference sequence). The V gene end was trimmed by 3 bases and the J gene end by 7 bases; junction bases not matched to a gene: 7. The CDR3 covers 15 residues. The CDR3 spells CASSSPGQGSEKLFF. The sequenced part of the CDR3 DNA is TGTGCCAGCAGCTCTCCGGGACAGGGCTCTGAAAAA.

There are a few counts of this clone. The read terminates 3 residues before the CDR3 end, so the remaining end is supplied by the germline J gene. The chain employs TRBV19 and TRBJ1-5, with D possibly being TRBD1 (6 bases). CDR1 and CDR2 (germline): LNHDA, SQIVND (reference sequence). The CDR3 covers 14 residues. With 9 bases removed from V and 3 bases from J, the gap between germline ends came to 15 bases. CDR3 DNA (partial): TGTGCCAGCTCCCTCGGGACAAACAATCAGCCC. It encodes CASSLGTNNQP. The whole CDR3 protein reads CASSLGTNNQPQHF.

The table lists this clone with a few counts. An end of the junction differs from the germline gene, which may be a read error. Read sequence stops 3 residues before the CDR3 end, and the germline J gene provides the missing end. V is TRBV7-7 and J is TRBJ2-5; 8 nucleotides align to TRBD1. The CDR3 extends over 15 amino acids. Germline CDR1 reads SSHAT; CDR2 reads FNYEAQ (reference sequence). The CDR3 DNA, read in part, is TGTGCTAGCAGCCCTACAGGGGGGATTCAAGAGACC. Its translation: CASSPTGGIQET. The CDR3 reads in full as CASSPTGGIQETQYF.